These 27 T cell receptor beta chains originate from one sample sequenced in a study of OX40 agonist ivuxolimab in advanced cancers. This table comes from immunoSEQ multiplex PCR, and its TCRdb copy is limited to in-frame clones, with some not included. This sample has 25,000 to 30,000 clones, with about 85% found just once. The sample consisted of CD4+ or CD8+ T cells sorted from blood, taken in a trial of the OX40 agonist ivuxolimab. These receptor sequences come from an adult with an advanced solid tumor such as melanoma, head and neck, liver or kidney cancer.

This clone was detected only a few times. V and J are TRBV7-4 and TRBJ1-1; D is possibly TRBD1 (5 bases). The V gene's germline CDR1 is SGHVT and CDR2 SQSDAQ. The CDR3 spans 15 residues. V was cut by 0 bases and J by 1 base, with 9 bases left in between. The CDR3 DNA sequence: TGTGCCAGCAGCTTAGCTCGGGGACCGAACACTGAAGCTTTCTTT. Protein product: CASSLARGPNTEAFF.

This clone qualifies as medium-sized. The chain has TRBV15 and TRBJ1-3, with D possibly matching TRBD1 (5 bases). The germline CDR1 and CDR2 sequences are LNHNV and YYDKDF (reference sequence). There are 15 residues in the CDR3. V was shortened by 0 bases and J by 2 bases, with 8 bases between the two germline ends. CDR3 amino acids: CATSRDVGAGNTIYF. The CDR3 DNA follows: TGTGCCACCAGCAGAGATGTGGGGGCTGGAAACACCATATATTTT.

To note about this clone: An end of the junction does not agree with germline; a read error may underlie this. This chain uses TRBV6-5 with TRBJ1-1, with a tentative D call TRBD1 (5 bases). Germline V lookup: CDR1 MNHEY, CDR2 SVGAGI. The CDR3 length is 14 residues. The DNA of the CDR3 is TGTGCCAGCAGTTACGTGTGGCGGGACCCGGGGCTCCTCTTT. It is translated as CASSYVWRDPGLLF.

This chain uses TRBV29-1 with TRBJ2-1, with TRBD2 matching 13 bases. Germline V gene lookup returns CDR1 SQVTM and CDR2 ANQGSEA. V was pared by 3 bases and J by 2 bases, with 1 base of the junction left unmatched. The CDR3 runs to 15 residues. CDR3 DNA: TGCAGCGTTGAGGGACTAGCGGGGACCTACAATGAGCAGTTCTTC. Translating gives CSVEGLAGTYNEQFF.

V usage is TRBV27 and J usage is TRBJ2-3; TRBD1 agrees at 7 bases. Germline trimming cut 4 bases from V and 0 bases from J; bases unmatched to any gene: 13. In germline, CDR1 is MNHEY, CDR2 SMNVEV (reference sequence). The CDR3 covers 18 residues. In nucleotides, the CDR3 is TGTGCCAGCAGTTCCTCACCCCCGACAGGGTATAGCACAGATACGCAGTATTTT. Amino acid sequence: CASSSSPPTGYSTDTQYF.

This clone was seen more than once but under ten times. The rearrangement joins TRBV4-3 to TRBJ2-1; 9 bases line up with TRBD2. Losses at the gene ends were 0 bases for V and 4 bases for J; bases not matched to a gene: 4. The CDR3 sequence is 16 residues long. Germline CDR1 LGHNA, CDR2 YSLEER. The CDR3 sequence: CASSQDETSGYNEQFF. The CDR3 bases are TGCGCCAGCAGCCAAGATGAAACTAGCGGGTACAATGAGCAGTTCTTC.

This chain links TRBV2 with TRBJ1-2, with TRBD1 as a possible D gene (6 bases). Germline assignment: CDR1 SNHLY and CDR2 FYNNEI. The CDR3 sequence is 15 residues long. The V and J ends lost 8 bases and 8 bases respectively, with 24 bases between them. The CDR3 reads CASGSTGPQLDGYTF. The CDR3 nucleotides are TGTGCCAGCGGTTCGACAGGACCACAACTGGACGGCTACACCTTC.

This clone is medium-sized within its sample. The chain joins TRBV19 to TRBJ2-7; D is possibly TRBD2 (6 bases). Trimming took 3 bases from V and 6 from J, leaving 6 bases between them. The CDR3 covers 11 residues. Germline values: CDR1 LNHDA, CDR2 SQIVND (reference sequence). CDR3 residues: CASSMRGEQYF. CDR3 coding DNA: TGTGCCAGTAGTATGCGGGGCGAGCAGTACTTC. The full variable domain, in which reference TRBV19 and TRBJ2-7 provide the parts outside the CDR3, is DGGITQSPKYLFRKEGQNVTLSCEQNLNHDAMYWYRQDPGQGLRLIYYSQIVNDFQKGDIAEGYSVSREKKESFPLTVTSAQKNPTAFYLCASSMRGEQYFGPGTRLTVT.

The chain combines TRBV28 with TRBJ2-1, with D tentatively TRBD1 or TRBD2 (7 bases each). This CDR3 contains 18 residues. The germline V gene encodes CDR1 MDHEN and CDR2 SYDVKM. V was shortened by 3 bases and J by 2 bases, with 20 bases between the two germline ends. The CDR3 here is CASSFILQGRGPYNEQFF. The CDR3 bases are TGTGCCAGCAGTTTTATTCTACAGGGGAGGGGCCCCTACAATGAGCAGTTCTTC.

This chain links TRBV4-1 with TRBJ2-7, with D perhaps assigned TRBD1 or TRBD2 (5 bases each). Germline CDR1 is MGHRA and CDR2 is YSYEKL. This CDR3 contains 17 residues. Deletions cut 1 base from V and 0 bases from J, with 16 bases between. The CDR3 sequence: CASSQAGGGITSYEQYF. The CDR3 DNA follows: TGCGCCAGCAGCCAAGCAGGTGGGGGAATCACCTCCTACGAGCAGTACTTC.

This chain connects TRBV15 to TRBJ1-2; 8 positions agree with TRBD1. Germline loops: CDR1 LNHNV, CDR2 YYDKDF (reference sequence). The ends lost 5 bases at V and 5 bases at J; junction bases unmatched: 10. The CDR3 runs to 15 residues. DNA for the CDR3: TGTGCCACCAGCTCCGCCGGAGGACAGGGATATGGCTACACCTTC. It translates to CATSSAGGQGYGYTF.

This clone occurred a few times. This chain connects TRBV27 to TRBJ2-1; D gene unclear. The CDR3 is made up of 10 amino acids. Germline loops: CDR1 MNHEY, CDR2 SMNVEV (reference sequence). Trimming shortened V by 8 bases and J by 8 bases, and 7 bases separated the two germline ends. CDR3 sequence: CASGTYEQFF. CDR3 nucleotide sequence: TGTGCCAGCGGTACCTATGAGCAGTTCTTC.

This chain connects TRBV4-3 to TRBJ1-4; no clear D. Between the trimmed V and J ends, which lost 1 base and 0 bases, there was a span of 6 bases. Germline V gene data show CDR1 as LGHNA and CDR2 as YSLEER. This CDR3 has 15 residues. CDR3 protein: CASSQGVATNEKLFF. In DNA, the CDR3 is TGCGCCAGCAGCCAAGGGGTTGCAACTAATGAAAAACTGTTTTTT.

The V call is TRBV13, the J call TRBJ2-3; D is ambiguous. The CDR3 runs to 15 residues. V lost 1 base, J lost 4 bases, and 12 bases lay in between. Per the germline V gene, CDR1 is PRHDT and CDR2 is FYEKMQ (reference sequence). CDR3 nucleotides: TGTGCCAGCAGCTTAGACTTGTCTTCCCCAGATACGCAGTATTTT. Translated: CASSLDLSSPDTQYF. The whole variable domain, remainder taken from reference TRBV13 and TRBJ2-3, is AAGVIQSPRHLIKEKRETATLKCYPIPRHDTVYWYQQGPGQDPQFLISFYEKMQSDKGSIPDRFSAQQFSDYHSELNMSSLELGDSALYFCASSLDLSSPDTQYFGPGTRLTVL.

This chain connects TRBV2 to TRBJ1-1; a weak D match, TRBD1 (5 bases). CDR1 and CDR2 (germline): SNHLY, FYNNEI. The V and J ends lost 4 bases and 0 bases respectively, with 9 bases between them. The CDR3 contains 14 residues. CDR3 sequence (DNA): TGTGCCAGCAGTGTTGGCAGGGTGAACACTGAAGCTTTCTTT. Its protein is CASSVGRVNTEAFF.

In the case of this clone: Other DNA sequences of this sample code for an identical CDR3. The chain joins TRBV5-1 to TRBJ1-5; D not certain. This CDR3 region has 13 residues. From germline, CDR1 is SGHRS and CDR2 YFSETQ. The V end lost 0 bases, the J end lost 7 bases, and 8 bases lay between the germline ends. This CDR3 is CASSLATGQPQHF. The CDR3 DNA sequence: TGCGCCAGCAGCTTGGCCACGGGGCAGCCCCAGCATTTT.

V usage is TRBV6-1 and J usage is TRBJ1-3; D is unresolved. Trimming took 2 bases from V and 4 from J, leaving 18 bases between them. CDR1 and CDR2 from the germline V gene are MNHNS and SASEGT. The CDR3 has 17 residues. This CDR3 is CASSEMFSERRGNTIYF. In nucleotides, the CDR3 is TGTGCCAGCAGTGAAATGTTTTCTGAGCGAAGGGGAAACACCATATATTTT.

The CDR3 nucleotides read TGCGCCAGCAGCCAACTTAGCGGGGGGTCGGAAGAGCAGTACTTC. Its protein product is CASSQLSGGSEEQYF. The rearrangement links TRBV4-1 to TRBJ2-7, with 10 nucleotides matching TRBD2. The CDR3 spans 15 residues. V lost 2 bases and J lost 7; bases outside the gene matches: 8. The germline gives CDR1 MGHRA, CDR2 YSYEKL.

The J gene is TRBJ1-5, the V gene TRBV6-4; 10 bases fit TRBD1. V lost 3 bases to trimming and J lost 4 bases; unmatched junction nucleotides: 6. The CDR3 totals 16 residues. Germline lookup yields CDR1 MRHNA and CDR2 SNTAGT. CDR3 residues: CASSEFGTGDNQPQHF. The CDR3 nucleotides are TGTGCCAGCAGTGAATTCGGGACAGGGGATAATCAGCCCCAGCATTTT.

DNA of the CDR3: TGTGCCAGCAGTGTCGGACATTACGAGCAGTACTTC. This encodes CASSVGHYEQYF. The chain employs TRBV2 and TRBJ2-7; D may be TRBD1 (5 bases). The V gene lost 4 bases and the J gene lost 4 bases, with 8 bases spanning the gap. The length of the CDR3 is 12 residues. Germline CDR1 SNHLY, CDR2 FYNNEI. Based on the CDR3 plus reference TRBV2 and TRBJ2-7, the full variable domain is EPEVTQTPSHQVTQMGQEVILRCVPISNHLYFYWYRQILGQKVEFLVSFYNNEISEKSEIFDDQFSVERPDGSNFTLKIRSTKLEDSAMYFCASSVGHYEQYFGPGTRLTVT.

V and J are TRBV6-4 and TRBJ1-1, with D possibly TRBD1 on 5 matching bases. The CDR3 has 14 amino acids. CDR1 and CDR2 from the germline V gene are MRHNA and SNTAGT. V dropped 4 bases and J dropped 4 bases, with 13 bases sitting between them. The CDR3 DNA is TGTGCCAGCAGTGTCGGGACGCCGGGCACTGAAGCTTTCTTT. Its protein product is CASSVGTPGTEAFF.

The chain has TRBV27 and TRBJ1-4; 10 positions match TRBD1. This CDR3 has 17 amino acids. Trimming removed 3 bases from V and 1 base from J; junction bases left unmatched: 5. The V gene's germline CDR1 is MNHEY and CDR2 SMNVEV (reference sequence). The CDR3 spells CASSFRGQGLTNEKLFF. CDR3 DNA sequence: TGTGCCAGCAGTTTCCGGGGACAGGGGTTAACTAATGAAAAACTGTTTTTT. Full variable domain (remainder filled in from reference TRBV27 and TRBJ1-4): EAQVTQNPRYLITVTGKKLTVTCSQNMNHEYMSWYRQDPGLGLRQIYYSMNVEVTDKGDVPEGYKVSRKEKRNFPLILESPSPNQTSLYFCASSFRGQGLTNEKLFFGSGTQLSVL.

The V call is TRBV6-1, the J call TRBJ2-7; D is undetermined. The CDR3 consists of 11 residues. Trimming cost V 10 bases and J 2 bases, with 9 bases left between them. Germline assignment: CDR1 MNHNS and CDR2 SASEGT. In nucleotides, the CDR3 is TGTGCCACCCTCGGCGCCTACGAGCAGTACTTC. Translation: CATLGAYEQYF.

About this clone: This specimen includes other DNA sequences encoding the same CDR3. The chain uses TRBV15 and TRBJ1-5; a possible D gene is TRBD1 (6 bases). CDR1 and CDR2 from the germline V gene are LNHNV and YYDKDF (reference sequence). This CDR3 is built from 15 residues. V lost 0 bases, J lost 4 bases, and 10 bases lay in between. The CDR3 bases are TGTGCCACCAGCAGAGATCTAGGGGGGAATCAGCCCCAGCATTTT. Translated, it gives CATSRDLGGNQPQHF.

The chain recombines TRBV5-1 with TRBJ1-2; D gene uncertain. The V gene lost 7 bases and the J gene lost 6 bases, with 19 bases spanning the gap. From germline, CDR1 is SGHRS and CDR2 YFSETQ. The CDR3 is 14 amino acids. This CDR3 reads CASDPTGAGDGYTF. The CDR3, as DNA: TGCGCCAGCGACCCGACCGGAGCTGGGGATGGCTACACCTTC.

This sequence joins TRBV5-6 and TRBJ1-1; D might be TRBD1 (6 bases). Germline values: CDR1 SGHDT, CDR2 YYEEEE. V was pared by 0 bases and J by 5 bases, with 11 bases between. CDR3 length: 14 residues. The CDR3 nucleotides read TGTGCCAGCAGCTTGGCGGGACACCTGACTGAAGCTTTCTTT. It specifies CASSLAGHLTEAFF.

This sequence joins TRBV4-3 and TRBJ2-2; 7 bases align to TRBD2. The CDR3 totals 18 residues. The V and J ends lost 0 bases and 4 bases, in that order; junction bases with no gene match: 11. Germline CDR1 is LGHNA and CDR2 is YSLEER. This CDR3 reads CASSQELSASGSTGELFF. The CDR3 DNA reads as TGCGCCAGCAGCCAAGAACTTTCGGCTAGCGGATCCACCGGGGAGCTGTTTTTT.